Shown below are 15 T cell receptor beta chains from a single sample sequenced in a study of T cells in tuberculosis. Thawed, overnight-rested PBMC were stained with GMM-loaded CD1B tetramer, viability dye and anti-CD3, then sorted. The CD1B tetramers carried C32 glucose monomycolate purified from Rhodococcus equi. TCRdb's copy holds only in-frame clones and misses some; the assay was immunoSEQ multiplex PCR. Among 85,000 to 100,000 clones, roughly 93% were seen once, and the ten largest hold approximately 2%. The sequencing sample was made of CD1b-GMM tetramer-negative cells sorted from PBMCs. The receptors were sampled from an adult woman with latent tuberculosis.

The genes are TRBV27 and TRBJ2-3; TRBD2 is a possible D gene (7 bases). The CDR3 consists of 16 residues. CDR1 is MNHEY and CDR2 is SMNVEV in the germline V gene (reference sequence). The V and J ends lost 6 bases and 2 bases respectively, with 18 bases between them. CDR3 DNA: TGTGCCAGCAGGGTCTTGGCGGGGGCCACCACAGATACGCAGTATTTT. The encoded protein is CASRVLAGATTDTQYF.

This sequence joins TRBV19 and TRBJ1-1, with no clear D. V lost 4 bases and J lost 6, with 6 bases in between. The CDR3 spans 11 residues. Germline V gives CDR1 LNHDA, CDR2 SQIVND (reference sequence). In DNA, the CDR3 is TGTGCCAGTAGTAACTTCCCTGAAGCTTTCTTT. Its protein product is CASSNFPEAFF. Variable domain in full (rest from reference TRBV19 and TRBJ1-1): DGGITQSPKYLFRKEGQNVTLSCEQNLNHDAMYWYRQDPGQGLRLIYYSQIVNDFQKGDIAEGYSVSREKKESFPLTVTSAQKNPTAFYLCASSNFPEAFFGQGTRLTVV.

CDR3 in amino acids: CASGPAGGRSGGYTF. The CDR3 DNA reads as TGTGCTAGTGGCCCCGCGGGGGGCAGATCAGGTGGCTACACCTTC. The chain is built from TRBV12-5 and TRBJ1-2, with D possibly TRBD1 on 6 matching bases. Trimming cost V 6 bases and J 7 bases, with 21 bases left between them. CDR1 and CDR2 (germline): LGHNT, FRNRAP. The CDR3 has 15 residues.

This chain joins TRBV6-1 and TRBJ1-1; D uncertain. In germline, CDR1 is MNHNS, CDR2 SASEGT. The CDR3 has 11 amino acids. Trimming left V 6 bases short and J 9 bases short, with 11 bases between. The DNA of the CDR3 is TGTGCCAGCAGCATACAGTCTAAAGCTTTCTTT. It translates to CASSIQSKAFF.

The chain couples TRBV7-2 to TRBJ2-7; the D is unclear. The CDR3 is made up of 15 amino acids. Germline assignment: CDR1 SGHTA and CDR2 FQGNSA. With 5 bases removed from V and 0 bases from J, the gap between germline ends came to 14 bases. The CDR3 here is CASSLTGQSSYEQYV. DNA for the CDR3: TGTGCCAGCAGCCTCACGGGTCAGAGCTCCTACGAGCAGTACGTC.

This clone appeared once. In DNA, the CDR3 is TGCGCCAGCAGCAGAGGTCTTGAAGCTTTCTTT. Translated, it gives CASSRGLEAFF. This chain uses TRBV5-1 with TRBJ1-1; D remains unclear. This CDR3 has 11 residues. Germline V gene data show CDR1 as SGHRS and CDR2 as YFSETQ. The germline V and J ends were trimmed by 4 bases and 7 bases, with 8 bases remaining between them. The full variable domain, in which reference TRBV5-1 and TRBJ1-1 provide the parts outside the CDR3, is KAGVTQTPRYLIKTRGQQVTLSCSPISGHRSVSWYQQTPGQGLQFLFEYFSETQRNKGNFPGRFSGRQFSNSRSEMNVSTLELGDSALYLCASSRGLEAFFGQGTRLTVV.

The chain joins TRBV2 to TRBJ2-3; TRBD2 aligns across 7 bases. Germline values: CDR1 SNHLY, CDR2 FYNNEI. The CDR3 sequence is 14 residues long. V lost 8 bases to trimming and J lost 3 bases; unmatched junction nucleotides: 8. CDR3 loop: CASFAAGVTDTQYF. CDR3 DNA sequence: TGTGCCAGCTTCGCCGCGGGGGTAACAGATACGCAGTATTTT.

The rearrangement joins TRBV9 to TRBJ2-5, with 7 bases identical to TRBD2. CDR1 is SGDLS, CDR2 YYNGEE, per germline. The V and J ends lost 3 bases and 0 bases, in that order; junction bases with no gene match: 8. The CDR3 contains 16 residues. The CDR3 here is CASSALSGWYQETQYF. The CDR3, as DNA: TGTGCCAGCAGCGCCCTTAGCGGGTGGTACCAAGAGACCCAGTACTTC.

This clone was recorded only once. V is TRBV11-2 and J is TRBJ1-2, with 8 bases fitting TRBD1. CDR1 SGHAT and CDR2 FQNNGV come from the germline V gene. CDR3 length: 14 amino acids. After removal of 5 bases from V and 4 bases from J, the junction contained 6 bases not matched to a gene. DNA of the CDR3: TGTGCCAGCAGCCATACGGACAGGGCCTATGGCTACACCTTC. This gives the protein CASSHTDRAYGYTF.

CDR3 sequence (DNA): TGTGCCAGCAGTCCGAGACCGGGACATTATAATTCACCCCTCCACTTT. Its translation is CASSPRPGHYNSPLHF. The genes are TRBV28 and TRBJ1-6; tentative D call: TRBD1 (6 bases). CDR1 and CDR2 (germline): MDHEN, SYDVKM. Trimming stripped 5 bases from V and 4 bases from J, with 15 bases between. This CDR3 is 16 amino acids long.

The gene calls are TRBV28 and TRBJ2-1, with 8 bases fitting TRBD1. With 3 bases clipped from V and 6 bases from J, the junction kept 7 bases outside the gene matches. CDR1 is MDHEN and CDR2 is SYDVKM in the germline V gene. The length of the CDR3 is 15 residues. The CDR3: CASSFDQGAGNEQFF. For the CDR3, the DNA is TGTGCCAGCAGTTTTGACCAGGGGGCCGGCAATGAGCAGTTCTTC.

The CDR3 bases are TGTGCCAGCAGCCCCTATACAGGGTACGATGAGCAGTTCTTC. Protein sequence: CASSPYTGYDEQFF. The chain employs TRBV7-2 and TRBJ2-1, with D perhaps TRBD1 (6 bases). This CDR3 has 14 residues. The germline V gene has CDR1 SGHTA and CDR2 FQGNSA. Trimming removed 5 bases from V and 8 bases from J, with 16 bases in between.

The rearrangement joins TRBV6-6 to TRBJ2-3; 11 nucleotides agree with TRBD2. With 5 bases clipped from V and 2 bases from J, the junction kept 3 bases outside the gene matches. This CDR3 region has 15 residues. CDR1 is MNHNY, CDR2 SVGAGI, per germline (reference sequence). CDR3 amino acids: CASSASGGYTDTQYF. In DNA form, the CDR3 reads TGTGCCAGCAGTGCTAGCGGGGGGTACACAGATACGCAGTATTTT.

The chain recombines TRBV12-5 with TRBJ2-4, with TRBD2 as a possible D gene (6 bases). CDR3 length: 18 amino acids. Per the germline V gene, CDR1 is LGHNT and CDR2 is FRNRAP. The V gene lost 5 bases and the J gene lost 3 bases, with 23 bases spanning the gap. Here the CDR3 DNA reads TGTGCTAGTGGTCACTCCTCCTACGGGGGTATAGGCAAAAACATTCAGTACTTC. Encoded protein: CASGHSSYGGIGKNIQYF.

This chain uses TRBV5-1 with TRBJ2-1; the D gene is possibly TRBD1 (6 bases). Trimming left V 2 bases short and J 0 bases short, with 9 bases between. CDR1 and CDR2 from the germline V gene are SGHRS and YFSETQ. CDR3 length: 15 residues. CDR3 nucleotide sequence: TGCGCCAGCAGCTTAGCAGGGGACTCCTACAATGAGCAGTTCTTC. Protein product: CASSLAGDSYNEQFF.